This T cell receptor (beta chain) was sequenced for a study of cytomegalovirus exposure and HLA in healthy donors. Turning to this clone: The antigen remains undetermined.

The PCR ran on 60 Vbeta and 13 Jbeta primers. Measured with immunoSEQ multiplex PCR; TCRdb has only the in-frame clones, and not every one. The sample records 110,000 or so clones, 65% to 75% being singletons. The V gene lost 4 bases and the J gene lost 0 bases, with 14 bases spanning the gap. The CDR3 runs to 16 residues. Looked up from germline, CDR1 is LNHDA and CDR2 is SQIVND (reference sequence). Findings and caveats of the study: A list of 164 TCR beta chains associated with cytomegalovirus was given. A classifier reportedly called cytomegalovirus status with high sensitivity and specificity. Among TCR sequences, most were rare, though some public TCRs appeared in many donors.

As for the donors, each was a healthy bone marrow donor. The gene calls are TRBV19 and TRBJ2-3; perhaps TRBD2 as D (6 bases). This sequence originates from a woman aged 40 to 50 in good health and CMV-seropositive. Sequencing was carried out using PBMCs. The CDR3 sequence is CASSTGLAGSTDTQYF. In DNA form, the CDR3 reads TGTGCCAGTAGTACGGGACTTGCGGGGAGCACAGATACGCAGTATTTT.